The clone carrying this TCR beta chain was seen a handful of times. Repertoires were generated with immunoSEQ multiplex PCR, while TCRdb's copy carries only in-frame clones and drops some. The data show roughly 51,000 clones, approximately 90% seen once. V dropped 7 bases and J dropped 4; count of bases not matched to a gene: 6. CDR1 MNHEY and CDR2 SMNVEV come from the germline V gene (reference sequence). The CDR3 length is 14 residues. These data originate in a study of a mutant IDH1 vaccine in newly diagnosed glioma. Indicated time point: baseline, week 1 (first vaccination visit). Described treatment: pre-vaccination baseline after standard-of-care therapy.

The sequence came from a middle-aged man with glioma. The V call is TRBV27, the J call TRBJ2-2; 7 bases line up with TRBD1. Sequenced material: PBMCs, taken from a glioma patient treated with radiotherapy, temozolomide or both. The chain's CDR3 is CASKDRARTGELFF. For the CDR3, the DNA is TGTGCCAGCAAAGACAGGGCCCGCACCGGGGAGCTGTTTTTT.